This T cell receptor beta chain was obtained from a study of blood T cell repertoires in COVID-19. The wider study: Nucleic acid was either cDNA or gDNA, and it came from T cells, B-cell-depleted T cells, or PBMCs.

Original processing notes: Estimation of nucleated cell counts relied on the amplification of reference gene primers. TCRdb keeps only in-frame clones here, not all; method: immunoSEQ multiplex PCR. V, J and clone size were drawn from that table, and D and trimming were deduced from the DNA. The sample holds 150,000 to 200,000 clones, around 80% seen once. From germline, CDR1 is MDHEN and CDR2 SYDVKM. Trimming took 5 bases from V and 1 from J; bases not matched to a gene: 7. CDR3 size: 15 residues. The chain combines TRBV28 with TRBJ2-5; 7 bases line up with TRBD1. Input material: PBMCs or T cells enriched from blood (not recorded which). This receptor was taken from a woman in her forties or fifties who had recovered from COVID-19. This CDR3 is CASSKPGQLQETQYF. DNA for the CDR3: TGTGCCAGCAGTAAACCGGGACAGCTCCAAGAGACCCAGTACTTC.